This T cell receptor (beta chain) was documented in a study of blood T cell repertoires in COVID-19. Study summary: Acute and convalescent COVID-19 specimens originated in the United States, Italy and Spain.

Germline V gene sequence: CDR1 SGHTS, CDR2 YDEGEE. The CDR3 is made up of 15 amino acids. V shed 2 bases, J shed 3 bases, and the junction held 2 bases outside the gene matches. This clone was detected only once. Profiled with immunoSEQ multiplex PCR; TCRdb holds only in-frame clones, not every one. The table records fewer than 350,000 clones, about 89% of them present only once. Membership in each cohort depended on participant-reported clinical history. Sequenced: PBMCs or T cells enriched from blood (not recorded which). V gene TRBV5-8 combines with J gene TRBJ2-1, with 10 bases fitting TRBD2. The receptor comes from a man aged 55 to 69 who had recovered from COVID-19. CDR3 nucleotide sequence: TGTGCCAGCAGCTTAGCGGGAGGGTTCTACAATGAGCAGTTCTTC. This sequence encodes CASSLAGGFYNEQFF.